This T cell receptor (beta chain) originates from a study of regulatory T cells in long-lasting Graves disease. Regarding time point: newly diagnosed GD, antithyroid drugs for less than 3 months. From PBMCs, RNA was extracted and then used to make the TCR library. iRepertoire HTBI primers and Arm-PCR of CDR3 regions built TCR beta libraries. TCRdb ran MiXCR on the multiplex PCR reads and lists one entry per CDR3 protein. Of approximately 400,000 distinct CDR3 sequences listed, more than 13% are singletons. Another study also made use of these data, one on T cells in Graves' hyperthyroidism and ophthalmopathy.

The source is a woman aged 25 to 39 with Graves disease. Source: peripheral blood mononuclear cells (PBMCs), taken at new diagnosis, from a patient treated with antithyroid drugs.

The CDR3 nucleotides are TGTGCCAGCAGCCCCAGCAGGGGGTCAGATACGCAGTATTTT. It specifies CASSPSRGSDTQYF. This chain connects TRBV7-6 to TRBJ2-3; 7 bases match TRBD1. V shed 5 bases, J shed 4 bases, and the junction held 6 bases outside the gene matches. Looked up from germline, CDR1 is SGHVS and CDR2 is FNYEAQ. The CDR3 loop spans 14 amino acids. Supplemented by reference TRBV7-6 and TRBJ2-3, the full variable domain reads GAGVSQSPRYKVTKRGQDVALRCDPISGHVSLYWYRQALGQGPEFLTYFNYEAQQDKSGLPNDRFSAERPEGSISTLTIQRTEQRDSAMYRCASSPSRGSDTQYFGPGTRLTVL.